The source of this TCR beta chain is a study of T-cell reconstitution after alpha-beta-depleted transplantation in children. Regarding the study as a whole: There were reportedly several hundred expanded graft clones from which alpha-beta T cells came about two months after transplant. There were some patients whose high TCRbeta diversity at day 60 came from surviving recipient T cells and thymic progenitors.

Details on this clonotype: Its specificity is not known.

Unique molecular identifiers featured in how the TCRbeta library was prepared. TCRdb re-called the PCR reads with MiXCR, one entry per CDR3 protein. The sample holds around 70,000 distinct CDR3 sequences; about a tenth are singletons and the top ten take around 13%. Germline lookup yields CDR1 DFQATT and CDR2 SNEGSKA (reference sequence). The CDR3 has 14 residues. V lost 4 bases and J 2 bases, leaving 11 bases between the germline ends. The source material was PBMCs, sampled before TCRalphabeta/CD19-depleted stem cell transplant. The V and J genes are TRBV20-1 and TRBJ2-2, with D perhaps matching TRBD1 (8 bases). This receptor was taken from a boy aged 5-17 years with acute myeloid leukemia, due to receive a stem cell transplant. The CDR3 is CSANRGGNTGELFF. The CDR3 region has the DNA TGCAGTGCTAACAGGGGGGGTAACACCGGGGAGCTGTTTTTT.